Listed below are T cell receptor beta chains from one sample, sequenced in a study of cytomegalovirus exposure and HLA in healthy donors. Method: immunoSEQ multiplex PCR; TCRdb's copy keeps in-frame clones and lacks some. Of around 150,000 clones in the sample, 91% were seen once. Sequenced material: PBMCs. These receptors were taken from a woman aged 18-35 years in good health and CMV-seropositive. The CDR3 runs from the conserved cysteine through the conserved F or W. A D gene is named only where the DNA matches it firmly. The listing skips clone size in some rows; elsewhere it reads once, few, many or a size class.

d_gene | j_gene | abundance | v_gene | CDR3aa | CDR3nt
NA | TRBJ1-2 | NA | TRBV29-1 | CSVEQDGYTF | TGCAGCGTTGAACAGGATGGCTACACCTTC
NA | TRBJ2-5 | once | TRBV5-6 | CASSLADSVETQYF | TGTGCCAGCAGCTTGGCAGATAGCGTCGAGACCCAGTACTTC
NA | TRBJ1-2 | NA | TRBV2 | CASSVGQGHFYGYTF | TGTGCCAGCAGTGTCGGCCAGGGCCACTTCTATGGCTACACCTTC
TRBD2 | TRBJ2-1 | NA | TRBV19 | CASNSGRGNEQFF | TGTGCCAGTAATAGCGGGAGGGGGAATGAGCAGTTCTTC
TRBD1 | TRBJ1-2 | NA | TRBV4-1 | CASSQDGQGVIGGYTF | TGCGCCAGCAGCCAAGATGGGCAGGGGGTTATCGGTGGCTACACCTTC
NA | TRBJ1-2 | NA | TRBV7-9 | CASSFRQHTNYGYTF | TGTGCCAGCAGCTTTCGACAGCACACTAACTATGGCTACACCTTC
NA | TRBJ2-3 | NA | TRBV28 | CASSSSSTDTQYF | TGTGCCAGCAGTTCGTCCAGCACAGATACGCAGTATTTT
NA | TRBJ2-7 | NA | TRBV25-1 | CASSRGYGYEQYF | TGTGCCAGCAGTAGAGGGTATGGCTACGAGCAGTACTTC
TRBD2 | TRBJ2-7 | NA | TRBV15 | CATSRDRGLASDYEQYF | TGTGCCACCAGCAGAGATCGGGGACTAGCGTCTGACTACGAGCAGTACTTC
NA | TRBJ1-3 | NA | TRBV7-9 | CASSWGATQATIYF | TGTGCCAGCAGCTGGGGAGCGACCCAAGCCACCATATATTTT
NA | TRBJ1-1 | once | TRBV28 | CASSRQGLRAFF | TGTGCCAGCAGTCGCCAGGGTCTGCGGGCTTTCTTT
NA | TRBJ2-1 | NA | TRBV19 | CASSTGQTRNNEQFF | TGTGCCAGTAGTACAGGCCAGACCCGAAACAATGAGCAGTTCTTC
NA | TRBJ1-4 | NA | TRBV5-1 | CASTVIDKTPTNEKLFF | TGCGCCAGCACGGTGATAGACAAGACACCAACTAATGAAAAACTGTTTTTT
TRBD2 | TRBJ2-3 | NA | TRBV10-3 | CAISESGSGRADTQYF | TGTGCCATCAGTGAGTCAGGTAGCGGGAGGGCAGATACGCAGTATTTT
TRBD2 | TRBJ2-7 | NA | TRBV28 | CASSPLAGGAYEQYF | TGTGCCAGCAGCCCCCTAGCGGGAGGGGCCTACGAGCAGTACTTC
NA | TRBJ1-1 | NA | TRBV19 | CASSIERGLNTEAFF | TGTGCCAGTAGTATAGAGCGGGGCCTAAACACTGAAGCTTTCTTT
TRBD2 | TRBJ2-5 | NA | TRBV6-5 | CASTTSGRRETQYF | TGTGCCAGCACGACTAGCGGTAGGAGAGAGACCCAGTACTTC
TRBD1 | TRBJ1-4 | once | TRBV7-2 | CASSLTGGGEKLFF | TGTGCCAGCAGCTTGACAGGGGGCGGGGAAAAACTGTTTTTT
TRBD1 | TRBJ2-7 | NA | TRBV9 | CASSVGQGAYEQYF | TGTGCCAGCAGCGTAGGACAGGGGGCTTACGAGCAGTACTTC
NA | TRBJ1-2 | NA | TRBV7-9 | CASSLAPGGGDYGYTF | TGTGCCAGCAGCTTAGCCCCGGGGGGGGGTGACTATGGCTACACCTTC
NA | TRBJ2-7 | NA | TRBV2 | CASSPRGAYEQYF | TGTGCCAGCAGTCCCAGGGGGGCCTACGAGCAGTACTTC
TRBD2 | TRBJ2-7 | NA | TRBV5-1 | CASSSGTSGGYEQYF | TGCGCCAGCAGTTCCGGGACTAGCGGGGGCTACGAGCAGTACTTC
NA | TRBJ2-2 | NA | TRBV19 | CASSINVWRANTGELFF | TGTGCCAGTAGTATAAACGTGTGGAGGGCGAACACCGGGGAGCTGTTTTTT
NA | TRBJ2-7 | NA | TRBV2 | CASSEGLGANEQYF | TGTGCCAGCAGTGAAGGCCTTGGGGCAAACGAGCAGTACTTC
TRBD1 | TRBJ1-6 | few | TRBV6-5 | CASSSQGVNSPLHF | TGTGCCAGCAGTTCACAGGGGGTTAATTCACCCCTCCACTTT
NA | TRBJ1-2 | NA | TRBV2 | CASSEQGRGYGYTF | TGTGCCAGCAGTGAACAGGGGCGCGGCTATGGCTACACCTTC
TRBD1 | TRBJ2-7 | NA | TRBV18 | CASSPLTGTGLREQYF | TGTGCCAGCTCACCACTGACCGGGACAGGGCTCCGCGAGCAGTACTTC
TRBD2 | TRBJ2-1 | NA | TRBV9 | CASSVDLAGGPVSYNEQFF | TGTGCCAGCAGCGTAGACCTAGCGGGAGGCCCCGTCTCCTACAATGAGCAGTTCTTC
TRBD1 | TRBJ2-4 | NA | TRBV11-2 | CASSEQGARYF | TGTGCCAGCAGCGAACAGGGGGCAAGGTACTTC
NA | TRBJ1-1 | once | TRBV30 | CAWMESGTEAFF | TGTGCCTGGATGGAGTCGGGCACTGAAGCTTTCTTT
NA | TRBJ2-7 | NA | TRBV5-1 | CASSSGTINYEQYF | TGCGCCAGCAGCTCCGGGACAATTAACTACGAGCAGTACTTC
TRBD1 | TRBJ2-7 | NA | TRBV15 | CATSRDGTGYEQYF | TGTGCCACCAGCAGAGATGGGACAGGGTACGAGCAGTACTTC
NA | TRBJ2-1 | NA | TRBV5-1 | CASSLGSSGYNEQFF | TGCGCCAGCAGCTTGGGCTCGTCAGGCTACAATGAGCAGTTCTTC
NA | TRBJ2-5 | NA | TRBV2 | CAAGEPVDREETQYF | TGTGCCGCGGGGGAACCCGTGGACAGGGAAGAGACCCAGTACTTC
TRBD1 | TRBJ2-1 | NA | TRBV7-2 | CASSLGRWGTGYNEQFF | TGTGCCAGCAGCTTAGGAAGGTGGGGGACAGGATACAATGAGCAGTTCTTC
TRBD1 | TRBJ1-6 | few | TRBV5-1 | CASSLGTGNSPLHF | TGCGCCAGCAGCCTAGGGACAGGAAATTCACCCCTCCACTTT
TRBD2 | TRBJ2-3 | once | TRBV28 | CASSFQGVSGSREADTQYF | TGTGCCAGCAGTTTCCAGGGGGTTAGCGGGAGTCGGGAGGCAGATACGCAGTATTTT
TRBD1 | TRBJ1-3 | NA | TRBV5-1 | CASSWVSGQGATGNTIYF | TGCGCCAGCAGCTGGGTATCGGGACAGGGGGCAACTGGAAACACCATATATTTT
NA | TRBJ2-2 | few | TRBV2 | CASSDYRVTGELFF | TGTGCCAGCAGCGATTACAGGGTCACCGGGGAGCTGTTTTTT
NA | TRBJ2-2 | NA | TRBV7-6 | CASSLVDTGELFF | TGTGCCAGCAGCTTAGTAGACACCGGGGAGCTGTTTTTT
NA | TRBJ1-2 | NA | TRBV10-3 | CAITERGKGGYTF | TGTGCCATCACCGAGAGAGGGAAAGGTGGCTACACCTTC
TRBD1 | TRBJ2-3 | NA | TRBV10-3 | CAISGGQGAADTQYF | TGTGCCATCAGCGGAGGGCAGGGGGCGGCAGATACGCAGTATTTT
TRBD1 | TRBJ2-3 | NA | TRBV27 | CASSWDRARDTQYF | TGTGCCAGCAGTTGGGACAGGGCGAGGGATACGCAGTATTTT
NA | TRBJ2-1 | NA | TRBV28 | CATSRRLNNEQFF | TGTGCCACCTCTAGGCGGTTGAACAATGAGCAGTTCTTC
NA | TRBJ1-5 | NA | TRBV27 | CASSNRGVHQPQHF | TGTGCCAGCAGCAACCGGGGAGTCCATCAGCCCCAGCATTTT
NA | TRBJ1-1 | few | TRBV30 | CAWSPRGANTEAFF | TGTGCCTGGAGTCCTCGGGGAGCCAACACTGAAGCTTTCTTT
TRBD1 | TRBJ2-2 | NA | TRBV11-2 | CASSRPDRTTGELFF | TGTGCCAGCAGCCGCCCGGACAGGACCACCGGGGAGCTGTTTTTT
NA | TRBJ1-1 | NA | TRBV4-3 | CASSQKAGDKAFF | TGCGCCAGCAGCCAAAAGGCCGGGGACAAAGCTTTCTTT
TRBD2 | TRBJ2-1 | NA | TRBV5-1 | CASSLVSGGNNEQFF | TGCGCCAGCAGCTTGGTTAGCGGGGGGAACAATGAGCAGTTCTTC
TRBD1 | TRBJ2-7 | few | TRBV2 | CASGTGQGFLFEQYF | TGTGCCAGCGGTACCGGACAGGGTTTTCTCTTCGAGCAGTACTTC
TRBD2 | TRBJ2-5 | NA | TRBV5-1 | CASSLDSLAGGGQETQYF | TGCGCCAGCAGCTTGGACAGCCTAGCGGGGGGGGGCCAAGAGACCCAGTACTTC
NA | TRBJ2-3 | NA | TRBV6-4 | CASSDSSSHSTDTQYF | TGTGCCAGCAGTGACTCGAGTAGCCATAGCACAGATACGCAGTATTTT
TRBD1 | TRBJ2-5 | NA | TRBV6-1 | CASSGGDRGPQETQYF | TGTGCCAGCAGTGGAGGGGACAGGGGGCCCCAAGAGACCCAGTACTTC
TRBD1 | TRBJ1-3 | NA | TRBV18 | CASSPTGVSGNTIYF | TGTGCCAGCTCACCTACAGGGGTTTCTGGAAACACCATATATTTT
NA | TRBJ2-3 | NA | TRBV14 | CASSQDPGDTQYF | TGTGCCAGCAGCCAAGATCCCGGGGATACGCAGTATTTT
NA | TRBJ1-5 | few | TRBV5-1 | CASSLSGNQPQHF | TGCGCCAGCAGCTTGTCAGGGAATCAGCCCCAGCATTTT
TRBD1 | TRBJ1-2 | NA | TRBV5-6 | CASSLLHRGGYGYTF | TGTGCCAGCAGCTTGCTACACAGGGGCGGCTATGGCTACACCTTC